The present T cell receptor (beta chain) was sequenced within a study of shared clonotypes between healthy human individuals. CDR3 length: 15 residues. Germline V gene sequence: CDR1 SGHAT, CDR2 FQNNGV. The ends lost 0 bases at V and 4 bases at J; junction bases unmatched: 5. Naive CD8 cells lacked CD45RO and underwent positive selection for CCR7, leaving out terminally differentiated effector memory CD45RA+ cells. Participating donors were healthy, HIV-negative adults free of recent acute infections or vaccinations. Every immunoSEQ plate was one replicate of a subset's evenly spread DNA. Sorted-subset replicate PCRs used 200 ng of genomic DNA. This amount corresponded to about 29,000 T cell genomes. Profiled with immunoSEQ multiplex PCR; TCRdb holds only in-frame clones, not every one. The repertoire holds about 680,000 clones, with around 90% as singletons.

Sequencing was carried out using naive CD8+ T cells sorted from blood. V usage is TRBV11-2 and J usage is TRBJ2-5; TRBD2 agrees at 7 bases. The origin of this receptor is a man aged 25-40 years in good health. DNA for the CDR3: TGTGCCAGCAGCTTAGAGGGAGGGTATGGAGAGACCCAGTACTTC. This translates into CASSLEGGYGETQYF.